The rows below give T cell receptor beta chains drawn from one sample of a study of breast tumors, draining lymph nodes, adjacent tissues. TCRdb reanalysed the multiplex PCR reads using MiXCR and keeps one entry per CDR3 protein. Among approximately 47,000 distinct CDR3 sequences, 23% were seen once, and the ten largest hold more than 6.5%. Specimen: breast tumor tissue. The receptors stem from a female donor with breast cancer. Some clones in this sample may be carry-over from other donors' samples. CDR3s include the opening cysteine and the closing phenylalanine or tryptophan. D genes are given only for firm matches. A clone size is listed for some rows: how often the clone was seen (once, few, many), or a class if it is expanded.

D	size	V	J	CDR3	DNA
-	once	TRBV5-6	TRBJ2-7	CASSFRYEQYF	TGTGCCAGCAGCTTTCGGTACGAGCAGTACTTC
-	many	TRBV4-1	TRBJ1-6	CASSQGRQDSPLHF	TGCGCCAGCAGCCAGGGGAGGCAGGATTCACCCCTCCACTTT
-	many	TRBV3-1	TRBJ2-2	CASSLGQNGGELFF	TGTGCCAGCAGCCTAGGACAAAACGGCGGGGAGCTGTTTTTT
TRBD2	-	TRBV11-3	TRBJ2-1	CASSLFGTSGISEQFF	TGTGCCAGCAGCCTTTTCGGGACTAGCGGGATTAGTGAGCAGTTCTTC
-	many	TRBV4-1	TRBJ2-7	CASSPIRATGYEQYF	TGCGCCAGCAGCCCAATCCGGGCCACGGGGTACGAGCAGTACTTC
-	many	TRBV2	TRBJ2-3	CASARLVFGTDTQYF	TGTGCCAGCGCCAGACTAGTTTTCGGCACAGATACGCAGTATTTT
TRBD1	-	TRBV20-1	TRBJ2-3	CSARTGGGTDTQYF	TGCAGTGCCAGGACAGGGGGCGGCACAGATACGCAGTATTTT
-	-	TRBV6-5	TRBJ1-6	CASSYETDTNSPLHF	TGTGCCAGCAGTTACGAGACAGATACTAATTCACCCCTCCACTTT
-	many	TRBV7-2	TRBJ1-2	CASSTSSEGYGYTF	TGTGCCAGCAGCACCAGTTCGGAGGGCTATGGCTACACCTTC
-	-	TRBV5-4	TRBJ1-4	CASSTRDTEEKLFF	TGTGCCAGCAGTACCCGGGACACGGAAGAAAAACTGTTTTTT
-	-	TRBV14	TRBJ1-1	CASSQFQYTEAFF	TGTGCCAGCAGCCAATTCCAGTACACTGAAGCTTTCTTT
-	-	TRBV7-6	TRBJ1-4	CASSPEQANEKLFF	TGTGCCAGCAGCCCTGAACAGGCAAATGAAAAACTGTTCTTT
TRBD2	many	TRBV10-3	TRBJ2-1	CAISEVAGELEQFF	TGTGCCATCAGTGAGGTAGCGGGGGAATTAGAGCAGTTCTTC
TRBD2	many	TRBV4-2	TRBJ2-7	CASSQVGRLAGGEQYF	TGTGCCAGCAGCCAAGTTGGGCGACTAGCGGGGGGCGAGCAGTACTTC
TRBD2	-	TRBV5-1	TRBJ2-1	CASSLSGLAGVEQFF	TGCGCCAGCAGCTTGTCCGGACTAGCGGGAGTTGAGCAGTTCTTC
TRBD2	many	TRBV20-1	TRBJ2-3	CSARDAERAGITDTQYF	TGCAGTGCTAGAGACGCAGAACGAGCGGGGATCACAGATACGCAGTATTTT
-	-	TRBV7-6	TRBJ2-1	CASSPTGTPYNEQFF	TGTGCCAGCAGTCCAACCGGGACACCCTACAATGAGCAGTTCTTC
TRBD1	-	TRBV6-6	TRBJ2-4	CASSYSRDRAKSIQYF	TGTGCCAGCAGTTACTCTAGGGACAGAGCCAAAAGCATTCAGTACTTC
-	many	TRBV18	TRBJ2-5	CASSPGDWRRPETQYF	TGTGCCAGCTCACCAGGGGACTGGAGGCGCCCCGAGACCCAGTACTTC
-	many	TRBV5-1	TRBJ2-7	CASSSSYEQYF	TGCGCCAGCAGCAGCTCCTACGAGCAGTACTTC
-	many	TRBV5-1	TRBJ2-5	CASSLDGFRAGETQYF	TGCGCCAGCAGCTTGGACGGGTTCAGGGCCGGAGAGACCCAGTACTTC
-	-	TRBV6-1	TRBJ2-7	CASKWEAGADEQYF	TGTGCCAGCAAGTGGGAGGCAGGGGCCGACGAGCAGTACTTC
-	many	TRBV4-1	TRBJ1-6	CASSQENSIGYNSPLHF	TGCGCCAGCAGCCAAGAGAACAGCATCGGCTATAATTCACCCCTCCACTTT
TRBD1	many	TRBV5-1	TRBJ1-6	CASRLRQGEDSPLHF	TGCGCCAGCCGATTAAGACAGGGCGAGGATTCACCCCTCCACTTT
TRBD1	many	TRBV9	TRBJ1-2	CASRDGQGVDYGYTF	TGTGCCAGCAGAGACGGACAGGGAGTCGACTATGGCTACACCTTC
TRBD2	many	TRBV6-5	TRBJ2-1	CASSPSGGSYNEQFF	TGTGCCAGCAGCCCCTCGGGGGGATCCTACAATGAGCAGTTCTTC
-	once	TRBV27	TRBJ1-2	CASSSGFGYTF	TGTGCCAGCAGCTCGGGGTTTGGCTACACCTTC
TRBD2	many	TRBV6-6	TRBJ2-1	CASSTSGNYNEQFF	TGTGCCAGCAGCACTAGCGGCAACTACAATGAGCAGTTCTTC
-	-	TRBV9	TRBJ1-1	CASSTGQNTEAFF	TGTGCCAGCAGCACCGGACAGAACACTGAAGCTTTCTTT
-	many	TRBV15	TRBJ2-7	CATSRVPIHRDPYEQYF	TGTGCCACCAGCAGAGTCCCCATCCACCGGGACCCTTACGAGCAGTACTTC
-	many	TRBV6-1	TRBJ1-6	CASSGPDHRVGSSYNSPLHF	TGTGCCAGCAGCGGGCCGGACCACAGGGTGGGAAGCTCCTATAATTCACCCCTCCACTTT
-	many	TRBV27	TRBJ1-2	CASSLQGPSNGYTF	TGTGCCAGCAGTTTACAGGGACCTTCCAATGGCTACACCTTC
-	many	TRBV25-1	TRBJ1-4	CASSTRVWANEKLFF	TGTGCCAGCAGTACACGAGTTTGGGCTAATGAAAAACTGTTTTTT
TRBD2	-	TRBV11-3	TRBJ2-3	CAGSGRAHPDTQYF	TGCGCCGGCAGCGGGAGGGCCCATCCAGATACGCAGTATTTT
-	-	TRBV29-1	TRBJ2-7	CSVVWIYEQYF	TGCAGCGTTGTTTGGATATACGAGCAGTACTTC